A single sample is the source of the 11 T cell receptor beta chains below, sequenced in a study of shared clonotypes between healthy human individuals. Clones were sequenced by immunoSEQ multiplex PCR, and TCRdb holds only the in-frame ones, with some missing. Of 520,000 or so clones in the sample, roughly 78% were seen once. The sequencing sample was made of PBMCs. These receptors came from a middle-aged woman in good health. Some clones in this sample may be carry-over from other donors' samples.

Worth noting for this clone: The same CDR3 can be traced to other DNA sequences in this sample. This sequence joins TRBV18 and TRBJ1-5, with D uncertain. V lost 3 bases and J 1 base, leaving 4 bases between the germline ends. Per germline, CDR1 KGHSH and CDR2 LQKENI. The CDR3 length is 13 residues. CDR3 in amino acids: CASSPDSNQPQHF. In nucleotides, the CDR3 is TGTGCCAGCTCACCCGACAGCAATCAGCCCCAGCATTTT. The full variable domain, its missing parts supplied by reference TRBV18 and TRBJ1-5, is NAGVMQNPRHLVRRRGQEARLRCSPMKGHSHVYWYRQLPEEGLKFMVYLQKENIIDESGMPKERFSAEFPKEGPSILRIQQVVRGDSAAYFCASSPDSNQPQHFGDGTRLSIL.

Notes on this clone: The identical CDR3 is also encoded by other nucleotide sequences in the sample. The V and J genes are TRBV5-1 and TRBJ2-3; 11 bases are shared with TRBD2. V was clipped by 3 bases and J by 2 bases; unmatched bases: 5. The length of the CDR3 is 16 residues. Looked up from germline, CDR1 is SGHRS and CDR2 is YFSETQ. CDR3 protein: CASSSGTSGLTDTQYF. CDR3 sequence (DNA): TGCGCCAGCAGCTCCGGGACTAGCGGACTCACAGATACGCAGTATTTT.

The chain couples TRBV10-3 to TRBJ2-1; TRBD1 matches at 10 bases. Germline CDR1 and CDR2: ENHRY and SYGVKD. The J segment lost 8 bases and the V segment lost 7 bases, leaving 5 bases of the junction unmatched. The CDR3 is made up of 13 amino acids. The CDR3 sequence is CAIMGQGFDEQFF. The CDR3 nucleotides are TGTGCCATCATGGGACAGGGGTTTGATGAGCAGTTCTTC.

This chain uses TRBV5-3 with TRBJ1-1; TRBD1 agrees at 8 bases. TRBV5-3 is an open reading frame, and its role is uncertain. This CDR3 spans 14 amino acids. Losses at the gene ends were 4 bases for V and 5 bases for J; bases not matched to a gene: 7. CDR3: CARSHRGRGTEAFF. In DNA, the CDR3 is TGTGCCAGAAGCCACAGGGGGAGAGGGACTGAAGCTTTCTTT.

The V gene is TRBV7-3, the J gene TRBJ2-1; D is uncertain. This CDR3 has 14 residues. V was clipped by 8 bases and J by 0 bases, with 11 bases between them. Germline V gene data show CDR1 as SGHTA and CDR2 as FQGTGA. The CDR3 loop is CASSATGSYNEQFF. DNA of the CDR3: TGTGCCAGCTCTGCTACTGGCTCCTACAATGAGCAGTTCTTC.

This chain joins TRBV6-1 and TRBJ2-3; D remains ambiguous. The CDR3 totals 14 residues. The V end lost 7 bases, the J end lost 6 bases, and 17 bases lay between the germline ends. Germline loops: CDR1 MNHNS, CDR2 SASEGT. CDR3 in DNA: TGTGCCAGCACCCGGGTGCCTGAAGGGGATACGCAGTATTTT. This encodes CASTRVPEGDTQYF.

The chain is built from TRBV30 and TRBJ1-3; D remains ambiguous. This CDR3 has 15 residues. The V end was cut by 0 bases, the J end by 2 bases, with 11 bases between. CDR1 and CDR2 from the germline V gene are GTSNPN and SVGIG (reference sequence). CDR3 coding DNA: TGTGCCTGGAGTGTACTTGCCGCTCCTGGAAACACCATATATTTT. This sequence encodes CAWSVLAAPGNTIYF.

The chain links TRBV19 to TRBJ1-5; no reliable D call. From germline, CDR1 is LNHDA and CDR2 SQIVND (reference sequence). The CDR3 runs to 20 residues. V was pared by 0 bases and J by 4 bases, with 25 bases between. The DNA for the CDR3 is TGTGCCAGTAGTATAGATTTTGTGCTCCGAGCCTCGGAGTTGAATCAGCCCCAGCATTTT. Residues: CASSIDFVLRASELNQPQHF.

The chain employs TRBV5-5 and TRBJ2-7; 13 positions match TRBD2. This CDR3 region has 14 residues. After removal of 4 bases from V and 7 bases from J, the junction contained 5 bases not matched to a gene. From germline, CDR1 is SGHKS and CDR2 YYEKEE (reference sequence). The CDR3 DNA reads as TGTGCCAGCAGCCCCTCGGGACTAGCGGGGGAGCAGTACTTC. Its protein is CASSPSGLAGEQYF.

This chain joins TRBV28 and TRBJ1-4; 7 bases are shared with TRBD1. V trimming: 6 bases; J trimming: 4 bases; junction bases outside the gene matches: 8. The CDR3 sequence is 15 residues long. Germline V gene sequence: CDR1 MDHEN, CDR2 SYDVKM. DNA for the CDR3: TGTGCCAGCAGCGGAGCGGACAGGTTTAATGAAAAACTGTTTTTT. It is translated as CASSGADRFNEKLFF.

V usage is TRBV7-2 and J usage is TRBJ2-1; TRBD2 matches 7 bases. This CDR3 has 13 residues. Germline V gene data show CDR1 as SGHTA and CDR2 as FQGNSA. Trimming took 4 bases from V and 5 from J; bases not matched to a gene: 2. The DNA of the CDR3 is TGTGCCAGCAGCTCGGGACTAAACAATGAGCAGTTCTTC. Protein product: CASSSGLNNEQFF.